These T cell receptor beta chains were read from a single sample in a study of shared clonotypes between healthy human individuals. Only in-frame clones appear in the TCRdb table, and some are missing; sequencing was by immunoSEQ multiplex PCR. The sample includes 1.6 million or so clones, around 95% seen only once; the top ten take 1% to 1.5%. The sequenced sample consisted of naive CD4+ T cells sorted from blood. The receptors originated from a man younger than 40 in good health. CDR3s include the opening cysteine and the closing phenylalanine or tryptophan. The D gene is left open where the match is weak. Clone size, where shown, is once, few, many, or a class for clones that have expanded.

J | V | D | size | DNA | CDR3
TRBJ2-7 | TRBV4-3 | TRBD1 | NA | TGCGCCAGCAGCCAAGGGACAGGGAGGTACGAGCAGTACTTC | CASSQGTGRYEQYF
TRBJ1-3 | TRBV9 | NA | NA | TGTGCCAGCAGCGTAGAACTCGGCCGGGGGTTGGACCTCTCTGGAAACACCATATATTTT | CASSVELGRGLDLSGNTIYF
TRBJ1-4 | TRBV2 | NA | NA | TGTGCCAGCAGCTACCGTTGGGGGAATGAAAAACTGTTTTTT | CASSYRWGNEKLFF
TRBJ2-7 | TRBV18 | NA | NA | TGTGCCAGCTCACCACGGGGAGTTCCCCAGAACTACGAGCAGTACTTC | CASSPRGVPQNYEQYF
TRBJ2-1 | TRBV28 | TRBD2 | NA | TGTGCCAGCAGTTTATTCCGCGGTAGCGGGAGTCTCGAATACTACAATGAGCAGTTCTTC | CASSLFRGSGSLEYYNEQFF
TRBJ1-5 | TRBV27 | NA | NA | TGTGCCAGCAGTGATCCGGCAGGGTGGAATCAGCCCCAGCATTTT | CASSDPAGWNQPQHF
TRBJ2-5 | TRBV6-5 | NA | NA | TGTGCCAGCATGGGTACCAGGCAAGAGACCCAGTACTTC | CASMGTRQETQYF
TRBJ1-2 | TRBV9 | TRBD1 | NA | TGTGCCAGCAGCTTTTCGGGACAGAACTTCGATGGCTACACCTTC | CASSFSGQNFDGYTF
TRBJ2-5 | TRBV14 | NA | NA | TGTGCCAGCAGCCAAGAACATCGGGCCAAGATCCAGTACTTC | CASSQEHRAKIQYF
TRBJ1-1 | TRBV11-2 | TRBD1 | once | TGTGCCAGCAGCTTAGTGGACAGGGTGGCTGAAGCTTTCTTT | CASSLVDRVAEAFF
TRBJ2-3 | TRBV25-1 | TRBD2 | NA | TGTGCCAGCAGTGAATCAGCTCTAGCGGGAGCTGCAAATACGCAGTATTTT | CASSESALAGAANTQYF
TRBJ2-3 | TRBV5-4 | NA | NA | TGTGCCAGCAGCTTGTCACGTCCCGCCCCAGATACGCAGTATTTT | CASSLSRPAPDTQYF
TRBJ2-3 | TRBV27 | NA | NA | TGTGCCAGCAGTTTCTTGGGGGGCACAGATACGCAGTATTTT | CASSFLGGTDTQYF
TRBJ2-1 | TRBV7-2 | NA | NA | TGTGCCAGCAGCAGGGCAGCTTGGGATGAGCAGTTCTTC | CASSRAAWDEQFF
TRBJ2-7 | TRBV5-8 | TRBD2 | NA | TGTGCCAGCAGGCGTTGGGGTGGCGGGGGACCCTACGAGCAGTACTTC | CASRRWGGGGPYEQYF
TRBJ2-1 | TRBV2 | NA | NA | TGTGCCAGCAGTCTGTCCGGCCCCGAGTTCTTC | CASSLSGPEFF
TRBJ2-7 | TRBV7-4 | NA | NA | TGTGCCAGCAGCTTATACCCCAGGAGGAGCTCCTACGAGCAGTACTTC | CASSLYPRRSSYEQYF
TRBJ2-3 | TRBV5-4 | TRBD2 | NA | TGTGCCAGCAGCTTCGGCGGGAGGGCCTCCCTTACTAGCACAGATACGCAGTATTTT | CASSFGGRASLTSTDTQYF
TRBJ1-4 | TRBV7-6 | TRBD1 | NA | TGTGCCAGCAGCATTACAGGGGAGTTATTGTTTTTT | CASSITGELLFF
TRBJ2-7 | TRBV5-1 | NA | NA | TGCGCCAGCAGCTTGGATCACGGGAGAGCCCTCTACGAGCAGTACTTC | CASSLDHGRALYEQYF
TRBJ2-7 | TRBV27 | NA | NA | TGTGCCAGCAGTTTCTCCTTCTACGAGCAGTACTTC | CASSFSFYEQYF
TRBJ1-2 | TRBV7-2 | NA | NA | TGTGCCAGCAGCTTAGTTGGTAGCTATGGCTACACCTTC | CASSLVGSYGYTF
TRBJ1-3 | TRBV5-1 | NA | NA | TGCGCCAGCAGCTTGGGCACTCCTGGAAACACCATATATTTT | CASSLGTPGNTIYF
TRBJ2-3 | TRBV5-4 | NA | NA | TGTGCCAGCAGCTTAGGGGCTAGCCGTAGCACAGATACGCAGTATTTT | CASSLGASRSTDTQYF
TRBJ2-5 | TRBV5-4 | NA | NA | TGTGCCAGCAGCTTGGTGGGGGGGCTGAAAGAGACCCAGTACTTC | CASSLVGGLKETQYF
TRBJ1-1 | TRBV2 | NA | NA | TGTGCCAGCAGTGATGGGTTGGGGCCGGAGGAAGCTTTCTTT | CASSDGLGPEEAFF
TRBJ2-7 | TRBV28 | NA | NA | TGTGCCAGCAGTCCCCGGACTTTCGAGCAGTACTTC | CASSPRTFEQYF
TRBJ2-6 | TRBV5-1 | NA | NA | TGCGCCAGCAGCTTAGGACGGACCTCTGGGGCCAACGTCCTGACTTTC | CASSLGRTSGANVLTF
TRBJ2-1 | TRBV6-1 | NA | NA | TGTGCCAGCAGTGAGCCCAGCCGGCAGTTCTTC | CASSEPSRQFF
TRBJ2-7 | TRBV20-1 | NA | NA | TGCAGTGCTAGTGTCTACGAGCAGTACTTC | CSASVYEQYF
TRBJ1-1 | TRBV9 | NA | NA | TGTGCCAGCAGCGTAGTGCTGTCGGCGAACACTGAAGCTTTCTTT | CASSVVLSANTEAFF
TRBJ2-7 | TRBV28 | TRBD2 | NA | TGTGCTTCCGCGGGTAGCGGGTTCTACGAGCAGTACTTC | CASAGSGFYEQYF
TRBJ2-5 | TRBV5-1 | NA | NA | TGCGCCAGCAGCTTGGCCCCACAGGCGCAAGAGACCCAGTACTTC | CASSLAPQAQETQYF
TRBJ2-1 | TRBV10-3 | NA | NA | TGTGCCTACTCGAGCGAGGACGACAATGAGCAGTTCTTC | CAYSSEDDNEQFF